These T cell receptor beta chains were read from a single sample in a study of blood T cell repertoires in COVID-19. Libraries were prepared by immunoSEQ multiplex PCR; TCRdb keeps only in-frame clonotypes and omits some of them. This sample has roughly 130,000 clones; around 87% occur once, and the top ten carry approximately 3.6%. Sequencing input: peripheral blood. The receptors originated from a woman aged 55-70 years with acute or convalescent COVID-19. Both conserved end residues are part of each CDR3. Each record gives: J gene, clone size, D gene, V gene, CDR3 DNA, CDR3 protein. A D gene is named only where the DNA matches it firmly. The size of a clone is reported for some rows only, either as once, few or many, or as a class for expanded clones.

TRBJ1-1	few	-	TRBV6-1	TGTGCCAGCAGTGATAACAGGCCCCCGGGAGCTTTCTTT	CASSDNRPPGAFF
TRBJ2-3	-	TRBD2	TRBV3-1/TRBV3-2	TGTGCCAGCAGCCAAGGGAGGGCCCAAGCGGGGTTTAGCACAGATACGCAGTATTTT	CASSQGRAQAGFSTDTQYF
TRBJ2-1	-	TRBD2	TRBV7-3	TGTGCCAGCAGCTTAATGGCGGGAGGGCCGAATGAGCAGTTCTTC	CASSLMAGGPNEQFF
TRBJ2-1	-	-	TRBV12-3/TRBV12-4	TGTGCCAGCAGTTTCTCCGGGAGTAATGAGCAGTTCTTC	CASSFSGSNEQFF
TRBJ2-5	once	-	TRBV24-1	TGTGCCACCAGTGGCCCGTCGGGGACCCAGTACTTC	CATSGPSGTQYF
TRBJ1-2	once	TRBD1	TRBV19	TGTGCCAGTAGTCCGAAGACAGGGCATGGCTACACCTTC	CASSPKTGHGYTF
TRBJ2-3	-	TRBD2	TRBV10-1	TGCGCCACCTCCGGGACTAGCGGAGGCGGACCAGATACGCAGTATTTT	CATSGTSGGGPDTQYF
TRBJ2-2	-	TRBD2	TRBV5-6	TGTGCCAGCAGCTTGGGACTAGCGGGGGACACCGGGGAGCTGTTTTTT	CASSLGLAGDTGELFF
TRBJ2-5	-	-	TRBV18	TGTGCCAGCTCACCCAGGTTTCAAGAGACCCAGTACTTC	CASSPRFQETQYF
TRBJ2-1	-	TRBD1	TRBV13	TGTGCCAGCAGCCTCACGGGACAGGGGGTTTACAATGAGCAGTTCTTC	CASSLTGQGVYNEQFF
TRBJ2-6	-	-	TRBV24-1	TGTGCCACCAGTGACAAGACAGCCTCTGGGGCCAACGTCCTGACTTTC	CATSDKTASGANVLTF
TRBJ1-2	-	-	TRBV6-1	TGTGCCAGCAGTGAAGATCTGGGCTACTATGGCTACACCTTC	CASSEDLGYYGYTF
TRBJ2-6	-	TRBD1	TRBV6-6	TGTGCCAGCAGTCCTCCTCCGGGACAGGGGAATTCTGGGGCCAACGTCCTGACTTTC	CASSPPPGQGNSGANVLTF
TRBJ2-4	-	-	TRBV5-4	TGTGCCAGCAGCTTGAGTGGGGCGGGGGCCAAAAACATTCAGTACTTC	CASSLSGAGAKNIQYF
TRBJ2-1	-	-	TRBV24-1	TGTGCCACCAGTGCAGGGGTCGGTTACAATGAGCAGTTCTTC	CATSAGVGYNEQFF
TRBJ1-1	-	TRBD1	TRBV19	TGTGCCAGCAAAGGGGGCGACTGGAACACTGAAGCTTTCTTT	CASKGGDWNTEAFF
TRBJ2-1	-	TRBD2	TRBV29-1	TGCAGCGTTGAAAAACGGGAGGGCTACGATGAGCAGTTCTTC	CSVEKREGYDEQFF
TRBJ1-5	once	TRBD1	TRBV28	TGTGCCAGCTACGGGACAGGGGGCAGTCACGGTCAGCCCCAGCATTTT	CASYGTGGSHGQPQHF
TRBJ1-1	-	TRBD1	TRBV6-5	TGTGCCAGCAGTTACGGGCAGGGGGTTATGAACACTGAAGCTTTCTTT	CASSYGQGVMNTEAFF
TRBJ1-2	-	-	TRBV5-4	TGTGCCAGCAGCTCACAGGACAATCCCTATGGCTACACCTTC	CASSSQDNPYGYTF
TRBJ1-2	-	-	TRBV19	TGTGCCAGTAGTATAGGCAGAAACTATGGCTACACCTTC	CASSIGRNYGYTF
TRBJ2-2	once	-	TRBV19	TGTGCCAGTAACGGAGGGACCAAAGTCGCGAACACCGGGGAGCTGTTTTTT	CASNGGTKVANTGELFF
TRBJ1-3	-	TRBD1	TRBV16	TGTGCCAGCAGCCAATCGTGGGGGACAGTTGGAAACACCATATATTTT	CASSQSWGTVGNTIYF
TRBJ1-3	-	-	TRBV4-2	TGTGCCAGCAGCCAAGAAGGACACGGGGGTGGAAACACCATATATTTT	CASSQEGHGGGNTIYF
TRBJ1-1	-	-	TRBV19	TGTGCCAGTAGTAACGGCGGGAACACTGAAGCTTTCTTT	CASSNGGNTEAFF
TRBJ1-2	-	-	TRBV7-9	TGTGCCAGCAGCTTAGCAGGGGCCCCCGGCTACACCTTC	CASSLAGAPGYTF
TRBJ1-2	-	-	TRBV14	TGTGCCAGCAGCCAAGATATCGGCAGTTTCTCCTGGAGAGATGGCTACACCTTC	CASSQDIGSFSWRDGYTF
TRBJ2-7	-	-	TRBV6-5	TGTGCCAGCAGTTCCCTACCCGGGAGAGACTACGAGCAGTACTTC	CASSSLPGRDYEQYF
TRBJ1-1	-	-	TRBV7-9	TGTGCCAGCAGCTTAGTATTTGCCGGGGGAGAAGCTTTCTTT	CASSLVFAGGEAFF
TRBJ1-5	few	-	TRBV6-5	TGTGCCAGCAGCCCGACATTTAGCAATCAGCCCCAGCATTTT	CASSPTFSNQPQHF
TRBJ1-5	-	-	TRBV28	TGTGCCAGCAGTTTTTCGGGGGGAGGAAGCAATCAGCCCCAGCATTTT	CASSFSGGGSNQPQHF